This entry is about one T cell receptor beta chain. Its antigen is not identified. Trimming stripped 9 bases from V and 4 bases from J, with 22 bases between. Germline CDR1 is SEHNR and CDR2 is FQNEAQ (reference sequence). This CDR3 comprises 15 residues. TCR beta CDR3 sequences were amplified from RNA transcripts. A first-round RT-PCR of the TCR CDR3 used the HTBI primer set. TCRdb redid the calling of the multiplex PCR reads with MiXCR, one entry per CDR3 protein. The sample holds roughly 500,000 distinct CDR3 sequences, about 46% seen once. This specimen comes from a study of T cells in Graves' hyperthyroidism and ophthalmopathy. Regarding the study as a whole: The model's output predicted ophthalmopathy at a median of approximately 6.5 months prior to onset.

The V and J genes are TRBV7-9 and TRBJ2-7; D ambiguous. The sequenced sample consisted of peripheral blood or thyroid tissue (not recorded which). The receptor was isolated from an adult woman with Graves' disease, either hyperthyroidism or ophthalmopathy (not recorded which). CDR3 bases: TGTGCCAGTAGCCACTCCGGGCAATCAACTTACGAGCAGTACTTC. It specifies CASSHSGQSTYEQYF.